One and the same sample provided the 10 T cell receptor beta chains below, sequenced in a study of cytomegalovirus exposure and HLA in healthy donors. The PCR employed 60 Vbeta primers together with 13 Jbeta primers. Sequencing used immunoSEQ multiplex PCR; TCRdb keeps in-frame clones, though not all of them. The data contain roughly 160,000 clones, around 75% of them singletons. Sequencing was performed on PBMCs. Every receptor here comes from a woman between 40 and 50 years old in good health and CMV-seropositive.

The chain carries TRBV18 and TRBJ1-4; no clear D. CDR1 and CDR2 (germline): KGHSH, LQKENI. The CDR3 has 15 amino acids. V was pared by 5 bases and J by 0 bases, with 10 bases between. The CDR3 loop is CASSSQFATNEKLFF. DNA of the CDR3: TGTGCCAGCTCATCGCAGTTTGCAACTAATGAAAAACTGTTTTTT.

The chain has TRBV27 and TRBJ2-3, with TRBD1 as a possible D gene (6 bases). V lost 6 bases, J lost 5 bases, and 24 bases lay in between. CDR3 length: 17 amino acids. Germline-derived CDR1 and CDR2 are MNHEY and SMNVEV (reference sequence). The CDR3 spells CASRRGGRGLLGDTQYF. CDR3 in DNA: TGTGCCAGCAGACGGGGTGGCAGGGGCCTACTTGGAGATACGCAGTATTTT.

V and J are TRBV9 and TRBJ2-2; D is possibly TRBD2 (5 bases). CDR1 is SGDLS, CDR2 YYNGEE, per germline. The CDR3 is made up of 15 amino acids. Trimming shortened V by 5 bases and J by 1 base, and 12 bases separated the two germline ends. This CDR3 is CASSPAAVNTGELFF. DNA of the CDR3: TGTGCCAGCAGTCCCGCAGCGGTGAACACCGGGGAGCTGTTTTTT.

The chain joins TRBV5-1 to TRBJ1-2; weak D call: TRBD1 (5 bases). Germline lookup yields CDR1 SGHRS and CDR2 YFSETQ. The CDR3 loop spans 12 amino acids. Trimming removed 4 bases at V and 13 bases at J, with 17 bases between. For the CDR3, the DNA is TGCGCCAGCAGCCCCCCTTCAGACAGACCCACCTTC. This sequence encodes CASSPPSDRPTF.

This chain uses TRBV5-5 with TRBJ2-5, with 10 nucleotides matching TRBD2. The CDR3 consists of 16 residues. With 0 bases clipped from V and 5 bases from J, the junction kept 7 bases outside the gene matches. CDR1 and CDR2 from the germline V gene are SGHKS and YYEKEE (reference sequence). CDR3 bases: TGTGCCAGCAGCTTGGGCGCTAGCGGGAGATTGGAGACCCAGTACTTC. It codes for CASSLGASGRLETQYF.

The CDR3 DNA sequence: TGTGCCAGCAGTCCGAGACAGGGTGGCTATGGCTACACCTTC. This encodes CASSPRQGGYGYTF. This chain connects TRBV27 to TRBJ1-2; 7 nucleotides match TRBD1. The germline V gene encodes CDR1 MNHEY and CDR2 SMNVEV (reference sequence). The CDR3 totals 14 residues. With 5 bases clipped from V and 4 bases from J, the junction kept 7 bases outside the gene matches.

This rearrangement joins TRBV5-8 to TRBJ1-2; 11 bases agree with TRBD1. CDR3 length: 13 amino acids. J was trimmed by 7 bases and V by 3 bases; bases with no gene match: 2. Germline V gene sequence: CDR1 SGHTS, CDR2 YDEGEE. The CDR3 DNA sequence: TGTGCCAGCAGCTGGGACAGGGGGGGTGGCTACACCTTC. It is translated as CASSWDRGGGYTF.

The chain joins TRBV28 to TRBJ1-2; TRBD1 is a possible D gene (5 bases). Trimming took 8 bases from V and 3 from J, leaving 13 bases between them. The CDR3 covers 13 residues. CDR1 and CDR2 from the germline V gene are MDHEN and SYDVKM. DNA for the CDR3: TGTGCCAGCTACGACAGTGACTACTATGGCTACACCTTC. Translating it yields CASYDSDYYGYTF.

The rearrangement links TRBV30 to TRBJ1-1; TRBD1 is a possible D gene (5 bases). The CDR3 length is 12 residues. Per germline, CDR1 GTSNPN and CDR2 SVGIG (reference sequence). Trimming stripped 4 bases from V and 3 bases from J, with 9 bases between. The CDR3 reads CAWTDSYTEAFF. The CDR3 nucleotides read TGTGCCTGGACCGACAGTTACACTGAAGCTTTCTTT.

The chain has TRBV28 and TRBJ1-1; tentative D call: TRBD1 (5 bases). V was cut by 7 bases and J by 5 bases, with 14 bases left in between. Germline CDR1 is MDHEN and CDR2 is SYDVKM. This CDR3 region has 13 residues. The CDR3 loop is CASMTEVRTEAFF. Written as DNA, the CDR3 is TGTGCCAGCATGACAGAGGTAAGGACTGAAGCTTTCTTT.